Listed below are T cell receptor beta chains from one sample, sequenced in a study of cytomegalovirus exposure and HLA in healthy donors. Sequenced by immunoSEQ multiplex PCR; TCRdb stores in-frame clones only, minus some. The sample contains about 90,000 clones, over 65% of which appear only once. Sequencing was done on a sample of PBMCs. These receptors all stem from a woman between 40 and 50 years old in good health and CMV-seropositive. The CDR3 runs from the conserved cysteine through the conserved F or W. A D gene is named only where the DNA matches it firmly. Clone size, where shown, is once, few, many, or a class for clones that have expanded.

d_gene	j_gene	abundance	v_gene	CDR3nt	CDR3aa
TRBD2	TRBJ2-1	-	TRBV7-9	TGTGCCAGCAGCTTGAGGCGGGAGGTTGTCAATGAGCAGTTCTTC	CASSLRREVVNEQFF
TRBD1	TRBJ2-7	-	TRBV6-6	TGTGCCAGCAGCCGTACCGGGACAGGGACGGCGTACGAGCAGTACTTC	CASSRTGTGTAYEQYF
-	TRBJ2-1	-	TRBV5-5	TGTGCCAGCAGCTTGGCCATGGGGGGCAATGAGCAGTTCTTC	CASSLAMGGNEQFF
TRBD2	TRBJ2-5	-	TRBV5-1	TGCGCCAGCAGCTTGGGGACTAGCGGGAGGCGAGGGGAAGAGACCCAGTACTTC	CASSLGTSGRRGEETQYF
-	TRBJ2-3	-	TRBV13	TGTGCCAGCAGCTCCCGGACAAACCGCGCAGATACGCAGTATTTT	CASSSRTNRADTQYF
-	TRBJ1-2	few	TRBV27	TGTGCCAGCAGTTTCGGGGACACCTATGGCTACACCTTC	CASSFGDTYGYTF
TRBD2	TRBJ2-7	-	TRBV7-9	TGTTCCAGCAGCTTTGGTGTCGGGACTAGCGGGAGTCTCTACGAGCAGTACTTC	CSSSFGVGTSGSLYEQYF
TRBD2	TRBJ2-7	-	TRBV4-1	TGCGCCAGCAGCCAACCACTAGCGGGAACCGAGCAGTACTTC	CASSQPLAGTEQYF
TRBD1	TRBJ2-2	-	TRBV5-6	TGTGCCAGCAGCCTGCCCGGGACAGGGAGGGGGAGGACCGGGGAGCTGTTTTTT	CASSLPGTGRGRTGELFF
TRBD2	TRBJ2-7	-	TRBV7-3	TGTGCCAGCAGCCCTAGCGGGAGTCGCGAGCAGTACTTC	CASSPSGSREQYF
-	TRBJ2-1	once	TRBV6-5	TGTGCCAGCAGGCAGACAGTTAATGAGCAGTTCTTC	CASRQTVNEQFF
TRBD1	TRBJ1-3	-	TRBV14	TGTGCCAGCAGCCGCGGACAGGGGCTAAACACCATATATTTT	CASSRGQGLNTIYF
-	TRBJ1-5	-	TRBV5-8	TGTGCCAGCAGCCCCTCCCTGGGAGCCGGCGAGCCCCAGCATTTT	CASSPSLGAGEPQHF
TRBD1	TRBJ1-5	-	TRBV6-4	TGTGCCAGCAGTCAGACAGGGGGCGGGAATCAGCCCCAGCATTTT	CASSQTGGGNQPQHF
TRBD1	TRBJ1-1	-	TRBV7-9	TGTGCCAGCAGCGACAGGGAGCGCCCCTGGGCTTTCTTT	CASSDRERPWAFF
-	TRBJ1-3	-	TRBV11-2	TGTGCCAGCAGCTTAACGCGGTTTTCTGGAAACACCATATATTTT	CASSLTRFSGNTIYF
-	TRBJ2-3	-	TRBV30	TGTGCCTGGAGTGTACAGGGCCCAGATACGCAGTATTTT	CAWSVQGPDTQYF
-	TRBJ2-3	-	TRBV10-3	TGTGCCAGCAGAAGAGCGGCTAGCACAGATACGCAGTATTTT	CASRRAASTDTQYF
-	TRBJ2-7	-	TRBV11-2	TGTGCCAGCAGCTTAGTCGCAGGGGTCTACGAGCAGTACTTC	CASSLVAGVYEQYF
TRBD2	TRBJ2-7	-	TRBV9	TGTGCCAGCAGCGTAGGACTTGGGACTAGCGACTACGAGCAGTACTTC	CASSVGLGTSDYEQYF
-	TRBJ1-4	medium-sized	TRBV4-3	TGCGCCAGCAGCCAAGACAGGGGTGCTAATGAAAAACTGTTTTTT	CASSQDRGANEKLFF
-	TRBJ1-1	-	TRBV30	TGTGCCTGGAGTGTAGTCGGCACTGAAGCTTTCTTT	CAWSVVGTEAFF
-	TRBJ2-4	-	TRBV6-5	TGTGCCAGCAGCCCAGGGGCAACCAAAAACATTCAGTACTTC	CASSPGATKNIQYF
-	TRBJ1-5	many	TRBV2	TGTGCCAGCAGTGACCGAGTCAGCAATCAGCCCCAGCATTTT	CASSDRVSNQPQHF
TRBD1	TRBJ2-1	-	TRBV5-1	TGCGCCAGCAGCTTGGGCGGACAGGACAATGAGCAGTTCTTC	CASSLGGQDNEQFF
-	TRBJ1-2	-	TRBV7-9	TGTGCCAGCAGCCCTGTCGCGGGCTATGGCTACACCTTC	CASSPVAGYGYTF
-	TRBJ2-1	-	TRBV19	TGTGCCAGTAGACGACTAGGGAGCGGTGAGCAGTTCTTC	CASRRLGSGEQFF
-	TRBJ1-3	-	TRBV11-2	TGTGCCAGCAGCCCGCCGACAGGTTCCTCCTCTGGAAACACCATATATTTT	CASSPPTGSSSGNTIYF
-	TRBJ2-6	-	TRBV6-4	TGTGCCAGCAGTGACTCGAGCGGCTCTGGGGCCAACGTCCTGACTTTC	CASSDSSGSGANVLTF
-	TRBJ2-2	once	TRBV5-4	TGTGCCAGCAGCTTAGAGGGTTCCACCGGGGAGCTGTTTTTT	CASSLEGSTGELFF
-	TRBJ1-1	many	TRBV28	TGTGCCAGCAGTTTACTCCAGGGGCGGGAAGCTTTCTTT	CASSLLQGREAFF
-	TRBJ2-7	-	TRBV5-1	TGCGCCAGCAGCTTGGGCCGGGAGGGGGCACTGAACTACGAGCAGTACTTC	CASSLGREGALNYEQYF
-	TRBJ1-1	-	TRBV19	TGTGCCAGCCTACAGGGGAACACTGAAGCTTTCTTT	CASLQGNTEAFF
TRBD2	TRBJ2-1	-	TRBV7-9	TGTGCCAGCAGCCCTAGCGGGAACGATGGCGATGAGCAGTTCTTC	CASSPSGNDGDEQFF